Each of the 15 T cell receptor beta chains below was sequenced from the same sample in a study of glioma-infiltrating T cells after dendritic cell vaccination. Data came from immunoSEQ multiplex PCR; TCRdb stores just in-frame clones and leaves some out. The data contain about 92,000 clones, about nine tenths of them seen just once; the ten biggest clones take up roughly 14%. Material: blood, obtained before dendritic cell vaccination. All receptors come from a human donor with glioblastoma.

The DNA of the CDR3 is TGTGCCAGAAGCAGACTAGCGGGGGAGCTCTACGAGCAGTACTTC. Translating it yields CARSRLAGELYEQYF. This chain uses TRBV5-3 with TRBJ2-7; 12 bases agree with TRBD2. TRBV5-3 is labeled an ORF, and its function is uncertain. V was pared by 4 bases and J by 3 bases, with 5 bases of the junction left unmatched. The CDR3 has 15 residues.

The CDR3 protein is CASSWSGQGAYEQYF. CDR3 coding DNA: TGTGCCAGCAGTTGGTCGGGACAGGGGGCCTACGAGCAGTACTTC. The V gene is TRBV6-5, the J gene TRBJ2-7; 11 bases match TRBD1. The germline gives CDR1 MNHEY, CDR2 SVGAGI. V was pared by 4 bases and J by 2 bases, with 4 bases of the junction left unmatched. The CDR3 contains 15 residues.

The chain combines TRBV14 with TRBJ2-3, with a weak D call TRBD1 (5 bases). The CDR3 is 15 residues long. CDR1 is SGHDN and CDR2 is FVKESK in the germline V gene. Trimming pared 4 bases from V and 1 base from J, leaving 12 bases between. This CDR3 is CASSLLRAGTDTQYF. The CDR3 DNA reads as TGTGCCAGCAGCCTCCTCAGGGCAGGCACAGATACGCAGTATTTT. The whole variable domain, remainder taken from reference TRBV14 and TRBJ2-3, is EAGVTQFPSHSVIEKGQTVTLRCDPISGHDNLYWYRRVMGKEIKFLLHFVKESKQDESGMPNNRFLAERTGGTYSTLKVQPAELEDSGVYFCASSLLRAGTDTQYFGPGTRLTVL.

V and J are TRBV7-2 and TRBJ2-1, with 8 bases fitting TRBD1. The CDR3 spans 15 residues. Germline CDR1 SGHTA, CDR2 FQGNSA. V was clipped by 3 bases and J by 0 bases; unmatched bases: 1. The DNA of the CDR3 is TGTGCCAGCAGCTTGGGACAGGCCTCCTACAATGAGCAGTTCTTC. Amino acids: CASSLGQASYNEQFF.

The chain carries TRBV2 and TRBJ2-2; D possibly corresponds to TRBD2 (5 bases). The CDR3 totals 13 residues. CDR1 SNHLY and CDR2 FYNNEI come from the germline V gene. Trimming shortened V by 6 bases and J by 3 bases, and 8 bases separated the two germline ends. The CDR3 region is CASSHGDTGELFF. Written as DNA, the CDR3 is TGTGCCAGCAGCCACGGGGACACCGGGGAGCTGTTTTTT.

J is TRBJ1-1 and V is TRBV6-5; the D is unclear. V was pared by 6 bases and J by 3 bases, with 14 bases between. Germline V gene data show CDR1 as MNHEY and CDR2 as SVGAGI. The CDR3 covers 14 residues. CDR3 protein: CASSPPGVYTEAFF. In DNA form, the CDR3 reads TGTGCCAGCAGCCCTCCGGGAGTATACACTGAAGCTTTCTTT.

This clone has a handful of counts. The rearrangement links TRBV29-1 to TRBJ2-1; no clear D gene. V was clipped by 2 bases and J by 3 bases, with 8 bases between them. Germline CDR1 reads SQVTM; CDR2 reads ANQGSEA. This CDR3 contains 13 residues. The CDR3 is CSVEFPRYNEQFF. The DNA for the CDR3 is TGCAGCGTTGAATTCCCCCGCTACAATGAGCAGTTCTTC.

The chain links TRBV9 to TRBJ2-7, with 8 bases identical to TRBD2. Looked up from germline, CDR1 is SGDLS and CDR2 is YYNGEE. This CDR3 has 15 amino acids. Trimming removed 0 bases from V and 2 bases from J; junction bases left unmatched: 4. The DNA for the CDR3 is TGTGCCAGCAGCGTAGACAGCGGGAGCACCTACGAGCAGTACTTC. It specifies CASSVDSGSTYEQYF.

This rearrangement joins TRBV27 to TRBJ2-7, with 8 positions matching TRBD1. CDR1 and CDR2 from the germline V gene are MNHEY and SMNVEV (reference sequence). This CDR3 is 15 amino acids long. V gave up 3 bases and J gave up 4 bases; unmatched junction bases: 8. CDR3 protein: CASSLEGQGWYEQYF. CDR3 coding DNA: TGTGCCAGCAGTTTGGAAGGACAGGGTTGGTACGAGCAGTACTTC.

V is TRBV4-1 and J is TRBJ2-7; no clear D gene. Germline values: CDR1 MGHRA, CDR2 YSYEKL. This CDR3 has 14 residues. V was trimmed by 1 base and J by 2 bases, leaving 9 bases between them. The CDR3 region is CASSQGATTYEQYF. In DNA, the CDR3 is TGCGCCAGCAGCCAAGGTGCGACAACCTACGAGCAGTACTTC.

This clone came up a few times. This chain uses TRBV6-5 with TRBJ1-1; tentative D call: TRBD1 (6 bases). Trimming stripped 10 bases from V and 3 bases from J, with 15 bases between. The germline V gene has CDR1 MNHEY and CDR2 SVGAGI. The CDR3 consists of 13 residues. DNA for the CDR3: TGTGCCACCCAGTACGGACAGTACACTGAAGCTTTCTTT. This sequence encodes CATQYGQYTEAFF.

The CDR3 DNA follows: TGTGTCAGAAGCCCTATAGCGGGATTTACAGATACGCAGTATTTT. Translating it yields CVRSPIAGFTDTQYF. The chain carries TRBV7-5 and TRBJ2-3; the tabulated D call, TRBD2, remains unverified against the DNA. TRBV7-5 is recorded as a pseudogene. The CDR3 has 15 amino acids.

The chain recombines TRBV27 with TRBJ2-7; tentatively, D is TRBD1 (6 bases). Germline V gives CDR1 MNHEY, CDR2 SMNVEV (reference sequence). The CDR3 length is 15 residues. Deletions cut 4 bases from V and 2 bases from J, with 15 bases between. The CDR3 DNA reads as TGTGCCAGCAGTTCGCCCACAGGGAATGCCTACGAGCAGTACTTC. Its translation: CASSSPTGNAYEQYF.

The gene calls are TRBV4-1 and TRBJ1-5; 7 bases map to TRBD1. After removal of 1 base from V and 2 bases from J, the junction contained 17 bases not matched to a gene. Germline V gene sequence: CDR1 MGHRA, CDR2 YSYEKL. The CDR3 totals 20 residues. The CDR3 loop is CASSQGPRQGIFEGNQPQHF. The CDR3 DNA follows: TGCGCCAGCAGCCAAGGTCCGCGACAGGGAATCTTTGAGGGCAATCAGCCCCAGCATTTT.

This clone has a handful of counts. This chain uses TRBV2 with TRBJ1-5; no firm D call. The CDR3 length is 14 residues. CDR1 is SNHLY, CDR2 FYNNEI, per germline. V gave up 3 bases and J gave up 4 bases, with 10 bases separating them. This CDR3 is CASSDPETNQPQHF. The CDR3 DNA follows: TGTGCCAGCAGTGACCCCGAGACAAATCAGCCCCAGCATTTT.